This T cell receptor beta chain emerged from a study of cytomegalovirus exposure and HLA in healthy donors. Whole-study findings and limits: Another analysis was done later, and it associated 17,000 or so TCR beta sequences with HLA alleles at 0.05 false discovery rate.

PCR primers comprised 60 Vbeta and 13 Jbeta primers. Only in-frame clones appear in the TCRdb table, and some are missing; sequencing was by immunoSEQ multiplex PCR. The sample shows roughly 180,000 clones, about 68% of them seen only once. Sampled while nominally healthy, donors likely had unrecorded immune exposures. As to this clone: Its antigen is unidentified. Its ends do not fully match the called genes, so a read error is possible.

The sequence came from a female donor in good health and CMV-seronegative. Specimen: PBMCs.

The DNA for the CDR3 is TGTGCCAGCAGCAACCGCCTTGGGACAGCGGTTTTT. The encoded protein is CASSNRLGTAVF. The V call is TRBV7-2, the J call TRBJ1-5; TRBD1 matches at 7 bases. The CDR3 is made up of 12 amino acids. Germline assignment: CDR1 SGHTA and CDR2 FQGNSA.